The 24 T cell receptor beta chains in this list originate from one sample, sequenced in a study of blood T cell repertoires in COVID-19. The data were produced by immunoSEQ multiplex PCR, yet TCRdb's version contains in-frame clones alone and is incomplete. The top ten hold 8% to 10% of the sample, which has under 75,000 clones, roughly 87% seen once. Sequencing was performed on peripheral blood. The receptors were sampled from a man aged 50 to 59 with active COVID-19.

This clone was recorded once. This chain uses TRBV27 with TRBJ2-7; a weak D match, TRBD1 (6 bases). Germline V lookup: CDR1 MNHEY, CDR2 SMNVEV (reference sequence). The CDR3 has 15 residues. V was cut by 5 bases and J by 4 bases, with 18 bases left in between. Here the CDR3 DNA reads TGTGCCAGCAGTCTCAATCGGGACACTTTTTACGAGCAGTACTTC. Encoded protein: CASSLNRDTFYEQYF.

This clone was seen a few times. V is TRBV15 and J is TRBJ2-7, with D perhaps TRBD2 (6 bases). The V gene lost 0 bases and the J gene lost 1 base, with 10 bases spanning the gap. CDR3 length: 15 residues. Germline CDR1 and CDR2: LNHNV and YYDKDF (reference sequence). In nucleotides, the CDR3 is TGTGCCACCAGCAGAGAGAAGGAGGGTTCCTACGAGCAGTACTTC. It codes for CATSREKEGSYEQYF.

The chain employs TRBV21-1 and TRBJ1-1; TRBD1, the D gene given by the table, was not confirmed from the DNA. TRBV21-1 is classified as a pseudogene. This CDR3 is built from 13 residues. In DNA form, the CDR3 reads TGTGCCAGCAGCGGCCACAGGGCCCCCGAAGCTTTCTTT. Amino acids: CASSGHRAPEAFF.

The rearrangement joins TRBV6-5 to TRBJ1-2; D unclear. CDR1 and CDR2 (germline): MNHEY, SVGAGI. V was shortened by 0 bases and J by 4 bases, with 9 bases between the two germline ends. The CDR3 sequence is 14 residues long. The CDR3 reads CASSYSLVSYGYTF. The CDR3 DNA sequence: TGTGCCAGCAGTTACTCGCTGGTGAGCTATGGCTACACCTTC.

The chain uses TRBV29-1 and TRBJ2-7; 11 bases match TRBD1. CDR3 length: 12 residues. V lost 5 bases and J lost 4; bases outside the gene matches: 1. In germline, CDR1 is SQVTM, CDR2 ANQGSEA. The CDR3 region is CSVRDRGYEQYF. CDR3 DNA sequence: TGCAGCGTTAGGGACAGGGGGTACGAGCAGTACTTC.

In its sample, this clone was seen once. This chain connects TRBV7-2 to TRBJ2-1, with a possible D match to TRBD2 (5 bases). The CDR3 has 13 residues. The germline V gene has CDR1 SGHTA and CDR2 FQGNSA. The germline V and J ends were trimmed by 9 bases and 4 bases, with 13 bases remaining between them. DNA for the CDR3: TGTGCCAGTCACGACGGGATATACAATGAGCAGTTCTTC. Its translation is CASHDGIYNEQFF. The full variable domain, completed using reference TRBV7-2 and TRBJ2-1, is GAGVSQSPSNKVTEKGKDVELRCDPISGHTALYWYRQSLGQGLEFLIYFQGNSAPDKSGLPSDRFSAERTGGSVSTLTIQRTQQEDSAVYLCASHDGIYNEQFFGPGTRLTVL.

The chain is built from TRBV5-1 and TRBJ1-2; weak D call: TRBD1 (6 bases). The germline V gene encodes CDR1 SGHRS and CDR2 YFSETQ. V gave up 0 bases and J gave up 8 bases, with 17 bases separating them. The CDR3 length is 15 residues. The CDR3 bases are TGCGCCAGCAGCTTGGATGGGGGCCGCACTCGCGGCTACACCTTC. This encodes CASSLDGGRTRGYTF.

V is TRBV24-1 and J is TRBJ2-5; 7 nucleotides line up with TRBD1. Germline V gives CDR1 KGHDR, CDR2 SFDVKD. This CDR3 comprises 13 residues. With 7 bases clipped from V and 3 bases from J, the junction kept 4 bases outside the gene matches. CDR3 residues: CATSDGTEETQYF. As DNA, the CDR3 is TGTGCCACCAGCGACGGGACAGAAGAGACCCAGTACTTC.

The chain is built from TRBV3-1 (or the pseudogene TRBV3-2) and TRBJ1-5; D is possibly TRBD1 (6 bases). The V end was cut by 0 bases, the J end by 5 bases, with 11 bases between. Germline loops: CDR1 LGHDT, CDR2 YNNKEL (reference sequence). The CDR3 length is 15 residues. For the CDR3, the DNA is TGTGCCAGCAGCCAAGATGGGGGGGCTTATCAGCCCCAGCATTTT. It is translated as CASSQDGGAYQPQHF.

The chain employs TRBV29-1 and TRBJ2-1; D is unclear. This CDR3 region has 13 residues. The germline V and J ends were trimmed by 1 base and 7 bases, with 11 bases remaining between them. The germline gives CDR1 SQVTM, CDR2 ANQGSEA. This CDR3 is CSVEVLSGNEQFF. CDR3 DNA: TGCAGCGTTGAAGTTCTTTCCGGGAATGAGCAGTTCTTC.

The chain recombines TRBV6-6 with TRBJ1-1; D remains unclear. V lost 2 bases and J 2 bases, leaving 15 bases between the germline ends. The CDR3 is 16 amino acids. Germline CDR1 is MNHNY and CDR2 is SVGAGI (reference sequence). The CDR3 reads CASSYPLRGLNTEAFF. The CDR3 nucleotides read TGTGCCAGCAGTTACCCCCTCCGCGGGCTAAACACTGAAGCTTTCTTT.

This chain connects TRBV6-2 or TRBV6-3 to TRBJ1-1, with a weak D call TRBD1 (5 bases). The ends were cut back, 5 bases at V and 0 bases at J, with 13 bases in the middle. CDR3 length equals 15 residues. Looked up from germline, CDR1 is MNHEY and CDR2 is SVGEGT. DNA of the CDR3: TGTGCCAGCAGTACTCACAGGAACATGAACACTGAAGCTTTCTTT. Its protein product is CASSTHRNMNTEAFF.

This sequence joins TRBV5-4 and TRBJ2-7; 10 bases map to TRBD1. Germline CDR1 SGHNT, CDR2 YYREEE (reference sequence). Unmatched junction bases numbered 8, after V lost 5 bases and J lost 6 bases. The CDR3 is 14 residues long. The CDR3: CASSYGQGGSEQYF. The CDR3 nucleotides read TGTGCCAGCAGTTACGGACAGGGGGGTAGCGAGCAGTACTTC.

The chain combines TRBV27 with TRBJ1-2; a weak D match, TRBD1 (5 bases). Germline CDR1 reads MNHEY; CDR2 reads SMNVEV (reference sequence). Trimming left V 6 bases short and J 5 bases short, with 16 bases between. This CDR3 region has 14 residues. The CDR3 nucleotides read TGTGCCAGCAGCCAGGGTATGACAGCTTATGGCTACACCTTC. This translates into CASSQGMTAYGYTF.

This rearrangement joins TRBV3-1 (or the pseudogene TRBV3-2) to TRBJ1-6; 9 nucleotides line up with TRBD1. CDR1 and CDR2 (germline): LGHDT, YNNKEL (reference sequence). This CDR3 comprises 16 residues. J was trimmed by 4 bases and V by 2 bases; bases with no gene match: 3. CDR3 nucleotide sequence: TGTGCCAGCAGCCAAACCGGGACAGGGTATAATTCACCCCTCCACTTT. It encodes CASSQTGTGYNSPLHF.

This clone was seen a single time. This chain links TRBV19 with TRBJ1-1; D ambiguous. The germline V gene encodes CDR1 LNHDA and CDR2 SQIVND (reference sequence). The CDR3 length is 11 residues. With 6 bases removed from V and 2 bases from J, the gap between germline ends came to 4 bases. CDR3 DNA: TGTGCCAGTAGCTTTAACACTGAAGCTTTCTTT. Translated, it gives CASSFNTEAFF. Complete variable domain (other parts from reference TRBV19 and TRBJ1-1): DGGITQSPKYLFRKEGQNVTLSCEQNLNHDAMYWYRQDPGQGLRLIYYSQIVNDFQKGDIAEGYSVSREKKESFPLTVTSAQKNPTAFYLCASSFNTEAFFGQGTRLTVV.

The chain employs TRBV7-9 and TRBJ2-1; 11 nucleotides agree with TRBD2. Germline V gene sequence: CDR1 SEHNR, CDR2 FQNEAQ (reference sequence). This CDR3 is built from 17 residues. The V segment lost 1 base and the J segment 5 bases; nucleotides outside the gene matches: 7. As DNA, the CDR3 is TGTGCCAGCAGCTTAGGGCCGGGACTAGCGGCAAACAATGAGCAGTTCTTC. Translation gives CASSLGPGLAANNEQFF.

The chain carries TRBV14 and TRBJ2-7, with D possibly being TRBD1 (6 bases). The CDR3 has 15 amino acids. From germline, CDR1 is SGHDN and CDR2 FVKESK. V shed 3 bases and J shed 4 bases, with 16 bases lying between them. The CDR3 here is CASSQFSGTFYEQYF. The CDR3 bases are TGTGCCAGCAGCCAGTTCTCTGGGACATTTTACGAGCAGTACTTC.

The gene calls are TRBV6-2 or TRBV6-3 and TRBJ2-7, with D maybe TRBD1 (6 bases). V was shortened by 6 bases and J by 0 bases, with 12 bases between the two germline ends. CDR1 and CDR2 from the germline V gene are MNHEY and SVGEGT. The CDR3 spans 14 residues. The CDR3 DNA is TGTGCCAGCAGCTCCGGGACACCCTCCTACGAGCAGTACTTC. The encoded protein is CASSSGTPSYEQYF.

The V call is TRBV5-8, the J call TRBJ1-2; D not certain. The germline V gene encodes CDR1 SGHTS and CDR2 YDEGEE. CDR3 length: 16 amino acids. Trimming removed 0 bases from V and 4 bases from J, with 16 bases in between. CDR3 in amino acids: CASSLALTASTYGYTF. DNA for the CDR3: TGTGCCAGCAGCTTGGCCTTAACAGCATCCACCTATGGCTACACCTTC.

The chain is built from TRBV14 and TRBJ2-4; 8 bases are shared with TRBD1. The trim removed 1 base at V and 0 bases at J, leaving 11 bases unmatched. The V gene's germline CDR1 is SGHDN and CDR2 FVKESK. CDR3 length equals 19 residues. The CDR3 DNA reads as TGTGCCAGCAGCCAAGGAGCCAGGGGGCACGCCCTAGCCAAAAACATTCAGTACTTC. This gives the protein CASSQGARGHALAKNIQYF.

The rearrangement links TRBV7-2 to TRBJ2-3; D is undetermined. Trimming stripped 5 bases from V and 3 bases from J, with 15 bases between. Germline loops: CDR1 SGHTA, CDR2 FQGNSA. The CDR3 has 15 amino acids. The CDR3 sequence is CASSPRGRRTDTQYF. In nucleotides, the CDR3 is TGTGCCAGCAGCCCAAGAGGTAGACGGACAGATACGCAGTATTTT.

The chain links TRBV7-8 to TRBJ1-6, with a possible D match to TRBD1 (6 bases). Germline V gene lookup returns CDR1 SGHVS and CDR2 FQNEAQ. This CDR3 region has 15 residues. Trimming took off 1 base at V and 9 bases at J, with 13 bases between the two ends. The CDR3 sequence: CASSLERGRVSPLHF. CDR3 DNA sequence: TGTGCCAGCAGCTTAGAAAGGGGGAGGGTTTCACCCCTCCACTTT.

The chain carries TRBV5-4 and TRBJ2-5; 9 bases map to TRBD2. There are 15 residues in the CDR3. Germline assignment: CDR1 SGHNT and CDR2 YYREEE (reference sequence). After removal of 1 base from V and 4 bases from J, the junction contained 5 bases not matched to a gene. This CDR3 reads CASSLWRGGTETQYF. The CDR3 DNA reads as TGTGCCAGCAGCTTGTGGCGGGGGGGCACAGAGACCCAGTACTTC.